This TCR beta chain was found in a study of shared clonotypes between healthy human individuals. The overall study: The composition of the donors was two women and a few men aged 18 to 49.

Study results and caveats: Exclusively blood specimens were collected; tissue repertoires likely differ.

With regard to this clone: No antigen is known for it.

The V end was cut by 2 bases, the J end by 4 bases, with 14 bases between. This CDR3 is 15 amino acids long. Germline-derived CDR1 and CDR2 are MDHEN and SYDVKM. In the study's own analysis: ImmunoSEQ output held junction-only sequences without quality scores, so filtering differed. TCRdb's table, derived via immunoSEQ multiplex PCR, lists solely in-frame clones and lacks some. The DNA gave D and trimming, while V, J and clone size come from that table. The repertoire holds 450,000 to 600,000 clones, with approximately 85% as singletons. The sample comprised PBMCs. The origin of this receptor is a woman aged 35 to 49 in good health. Some clones in this sample may be carry-over from other donors' samples. The chain has TRBV28 and TRBJ1-2; possibly TRBD1 for D (5 bases). CDR3 DNA: TGTGCCAGCAGTTTAGCCCGCGGGACCACCTATGGCTACACCTTC. Residues: CASSLARGTTYGYTF.